Listed here are 23 T cell receptor beta chains from one sample, sequenced in a study of shared clonotypes between healthy human individuals. Only CD45RO-negative cells positively selected for CCR7 counted as naive CD8 cells, so terminally differentiated effector memory CD45RA+ cells were excluded. Assay used: immunoSEQ multiplex PCR; TCRdb lists only in-frame clones, some missing. The table shows hundreds of thousands of clones, with about 91% occurring only once. The specimen was naive CD8+ T cells sorted from blood. Receptor source: a man aged 25-40 years in good health.

The chain recombines TRBV29-1 with TRBJ1-3, with 10 bases aligning to TRBD1. The ends lost 7 bases at V and 4 bases at J; junction bases unmatched: 10. This CDR3 is built from 15 residues. From germline, CDR1 is SQVTM and CDR2 ANQGSEA. Written as DNA, the CDR3 is TGCAGCGGCCACGGGACAGGGGCGGAAGGAAACACCATATATTTT. As protein: CSGHGTGAEGNTIYF.

This clone appeared a single time. The rearrangement joins TRBV29-1 to TRBJ2-1; D might be TRBD2 (6 bases). From germline, CDR1 is SQVTM and CDR2 ANQGSEA. Trimming removed 7 bases at V and 1 base at J, with 8 bases between. CDR3 size: 12 residues. CDR3 nucleotides: TGCAGCGCCGGGACTTCCTACAATGAGCAGTTCTTC. Translated: CSAGTSYNEQFF.

CDR3 residues: CATSRNRVREQFF. CDR3 coding DNA: TGTGCCACCAGCAGAAACAGGGTCCGTGAGCAGTTCTTC. The chain uses TRBV15 and TRBJ2-1; tentatively, D is TRBD1 (6 bases). The germline V gene encodes CDR1 LNHNV and CDR2 YYDKDF (reference sequence). V was shortened by 2 bases and J by 9 bases, with 11 bases between the two germline ends. This CDR3 has 13 residues.

The V and J genes are TRBV2 and TRBJ1-5; D is unresolved. V was cut by 4 bases and J by 1 base, with 11 bases left in between. The CDR3 spans 15 residues. In germline, CDR1 is SNHLY, CDR2 FYNNEI. CDR3 DNA sequence: TGTGCCAGCAGTGTAGGGAGGGTCAGCAATCAGCCCCAGCATTTT. It translates to CASSVGRVSNQPQHF.

The genes are TRBV29-1 and TRBJ2-7; tentatively, D is TRBD2 (5 bases). This CDR3 comprises 13 residues. The V and J ends lost 6 bases and 2 bases respectively, with 14 bases between them. Germline CDR1 SQVTM, CDR2 ANQGSEA. The CDR3: CSVPGVAPYEQYF. The CDR3 DNA reads as TGCAGCGTGCCCGGGGTGGCTCCCTACGAGCAGTACTTC.

The rearrangement uses TRBV5-1 and TRBJ2-5, with D perhaps matching TRBD2 (7 bases). Germline CDR1 is SGHRS and CDR2 is YFSETQ. The length of the CDR3 is 17 residues. V lost 0 bases and J lost 4, with 19 bases in between. The CDR3 nucleotides read TGCGCCAGCAGCTTGGAGGGGGTAGCGGGTCTATCAGAGACCCAGTACTTC. Its protein product is CASSLEGVAGLSETQYF.

The chain combines TRBV11-2 with TRBJ2-7; possible D gene TRBD2, 7 bases. V lost 5 bases to trimming and J lost 5 bases, with 25 bases between them. The CDR3 length is 17 residues. Germline values: CDR1 SGHAT, CDR2 FQNNGV. The CDR3 nucleotides read TGTGCCAGCAGCCTATGGGGGCACGGTAGCGGGTCCCACGAGCAGTACTTC. This gives the protein CASSLWGHGSGSHEQYF.

About this clone itself: A much larger clone sits a single nucleotide away, making a read error possible. V and J are TRBV9 and TRBJ2-7, with TRBD2 identical over 11 bases. The CDR3 is 16 amino acids. CDR1 is SGDLS and CDR2 is YYNGEE in the germline V gene. CDR3: CAGSVDLAGGRGEQYF. DNA for the CDR3: TGTGCCGGCAGCGTAGATCTAGCGGGAGGAAGGGGCGAGCAGTACTTC.

The CDR3 is CASSFFGGGPGNEQFF. CDR3 sequence (DNA): TGTGCCAGCAGCTTCTTCGGGGGCGGCCCGGGCAATGAGCAGTTCTTC. The genes are TRBV7-3 and TRBJ2-1; D tentatively reads TRBD1 or TRBD2 (6 bases each). V lost 3 bases and J 6 bases, leaving 18 bases between the germline ends. From germline, CDR1 is SGHTA and CDR2 FQGTGA. CDR3 length: 16 amino acids.

V and J are TRBV19 and TRBJ2-7, with D tentatively TRBD2 (6 bases). The V end lost 6 bases, the J end lost 2 bases, and 11 bases lay between the germline ends. The germline CDR1 and CDR2 sequences are LNHDA and SQIVND (reference sequence). CDR3 size: 13 residues. DNA for the CDR3: TGTGCCAGTAGCCGGGACTTGACCTACGAGCAGTACTTC. Its protein product is CASSRDLTYEQYF.

The chain couples TRBV9 to TRBJ2-5, with TRBD1 matching 9 bases. This CDR3 region has 14 residues. CDR1 SGDLS and CDR2 YYNGEE come from the germline V gene. J was trimmed by 1 base and V by 3 bases; bases with no gene match: 1. CDR3 bases: TGTGCCAGCAGCGAGGACAGGGGCCAAGAGACCCAGTACTTC. Amino acids: CASSEDRGQETQYF.

The chain combines TRBV5-6 with TRBJ1-1; 10 bases line up with TRBD1. The V segment lost 3 bases and the J segment 5 bases; nucleotides outside the gene matches: 16. The germline V gene encodes CDR1 SGHDT and CDR2 YYEEEE. This CDR3 is built from 18 residues. The CDR3 DNA is TGTGCCAGCAGCTCTCTGAAATCCGGGACAGGGGATGGTACTGAAGCTTTCTTT. It translates to CASSSLKSGTGDGTEAFF. Full variable domain (outside the CDR3, taken from reference TRBV5-6 and TRBJ1-1): DAGVTQSPTHLIKTRGQQVTLRCSPKSGHDTVSWYQQALGQGPQFIFQYYEEEERQRGNFPDRFSGHQFPNYSSELNVNALLLGDSALYLCASSSLKSGTGDGTEAFFGQGTRLTVV.

V and J are TRBV29-1 and TRBJ1-2, with 7 bases lining up with TRBD1. J gave up 1 base and V 8 bases, and 13 bases lay outside the gene matches. The CDR3 sequence is 15 residues long. Germline CDR1 and CDR2: SQVTM and ANQGSEA. For the CDR3, the DNA is TGCAGCTTGGGTGATGTGCAGGGGGTTAACTATGGCTACACCTTC. It encodes CSLGDVQGVNYGYTF.

This chain joins TRBV14 and TRBJ2-1; D is unresolved. In germline, CDR1 is SGHDN, CDR2 FVKESK. Trimming took off 2 bases at V and 7 bases at J, with 12 bases between the two ends. The length of the CDR3 is 14 residues. The DNA of the CDR3 is TGTGCCAGCAGCCAATACCCCGCTGGGAATGAGCAGTTCTTC. Amino acid sequence: CASSQYPAGNEQFF.

This chain joins TRBV9 and TRBJ2-7; D is perhaps TRBD1 or TRBD2 (5 bases each). The CDR3 totals 14 residues. The germline CDR1 and CDR2 sequences are SGDLS and YYNGEE. Trimming shortened V by 3 bases and J by 0 bases, and 10 bases separated the two germline ends. CDR3 residues: CASSDRDGSYEQYF. CDR3 in DNA: TGTGCCAGCAGCGACCGGGACGGCTCCTACGAGCAGTACTTC.

The chain couples TRBV20-1 to TRBJ1-1; D not resolved. CDR1 is DFQATT, CDR2 SNEGSKA, per germline (reference sequence). V was pared by 2 bases and J by 4 bases, with 5 bases between. The CDR3 has 11 residues. CDR3 region: CSARLPTEAFF. CDR3 nucleotide sequence: TGCAGTGCTAGATTGCCCACTGAAGCTTTCTTT.

The chain carries TRBV30 and TRBJ2-1; 8 bases are shared with TRBD1. Trimming cost V 4 bases and J 8 bases; bases outside gene matches: 7. This CDR3 has 13 amino acids. Germline CDR1 GTSNPN, CDR2 SVGIG (reference sequence). Here the CDR3 reads CAWNGQGIDEQFF. In nucleotides, the CDR3 is TGTGCCTGGAATGGACAGGGAATCGATGAGCAGTTCTTC.

V gene TRBV11-2 combines with J gene TRBJ2-1; TRBD2 agrees at 7 bases. Losses at the gene ends were 3 bases for V and 3 bases for J; bases not matched to a gene: 5. This CDR3 contains 15 residues. CDR1 SGHAT and CDR2 FQNNGV come from the germline V gene. The CDR3 here is CASSLGEGYYNEQFF. CDR3 nucleotide sequence: TGTGCCAGCAGCTTGGGGGAGGGCTACTACAATGAGCAGTTCTTC.

V gene TRBV6-5 combines with J gene TRBJ2-7; D ambiguous. The V end lost 0 bases, the J end lost 5 bases, and 11 bases lay between the germline ends. This CDR3 comprises 14 residues. Germline V gene data show CDR1 as MNHEY and CDR2 as SVGAGI. The CDR3 loop reads CASSYSAPVHEQYF. The DNA of the CDR3 is TGTGCCAGCAGTTACTCGGCCCCAGTTCACGAGCAGTACTTC.

This clone was recorded only once. The genes are TRBV9 and TRBJ2-3, with no clear D. Per the germline V gene, CDR1 is SGDLS and CDR2 is YYNGEE. The CDR3 covers 15 residues. The V end was cut by 0 bases, the J end by 6 bases, with 14 bases between. For the CDR3, the DNA is TGTGCCAGCAGCGTAGTATCCTCCCGTGGGGATACGCAGTATTTT. It encodes CASSVVSSRGDTQYF.

This chain uses TRBV4-2 with TRBJ1-5, with D hard to call. This CDR3 spans 12 amino acids. CDR1 and CDR2 from the germline V gene are LGHNA and YNFKEQ. Trimming cost V 0 bases and J 10 bases, with 7 bases left between them. The CDR3, as DNA: TGTGCCAGCAGCCAAGAAGGTATCCCCCAGCATTTT. It yields the protein CASSQEGIPQHF.

Here the CDR3 reads CASTLGGGRIEQYF. Here the CDR3 DNA reads TGTGCCAGCACCCTCGGAGGCGGGCGGATCGAGCAGTACTTC. The V gene is TRBV7-2, the J gene TRBJ2-7; possibly TRBD2 for D (5 bases). Trimming removed 7 bases at V and 6 bases at J, with 19 bases between. The CDR3 extends over 14 amino acids. CDR1 is SGHTA, CDR2 FQGNSA, per germline.

Only a few counts were recorded for this clone. The chain carries TRBV7-3 and TRBJ1-2, with D perhaps matching TRBD1 (5 bases). Trimming took 0 bases from V and 8 from J, leaving 16 bases between them. This CDR3 has 15 amino acids. Germline values: CDR1 SGHTA, CDR2 FQGTGA. The CDR3 here is CASSLTSGTRSGYTF. CDR3 nucleotides: TGTGCCAGCAGCTTAACTTCCGGGACTCGAAGCGGCTACACCTTC. Full variable domain (remainder filled in from reference TRBV7-3 and TRBJ1-2): GAGVSQTPSNKVTEKGKYVELRCDPISGHTALYWYRQSLGQGPEFLIYFQGTGAADDSGLPNDRFFAVRPEGSVSTLKIQRTERGDSAVYLCASSLTSGTRSGYTFGSGTRLTVV.